This TCR beta chain was sequenced in a study of beta chain features in type 1 diabetes. Across the whole study: Patients did not differ from healthy donors in age, gender or cell yield. Study outcomes and limitations: Moderately but significantly shorter TCRB CDR3s were found in Type 1 diabetes patients in all four CD4+ subsets.

The study reverse transcribed the entire isolated RNA, so it sequenced expressed TCRB transcripts. Method: immunoSEQ multiplex PCR; TCRdb's copy keeps in-frame clones and lacks some. The sample holds approximately 250,000 clones, roughly a tenth seen once. With 4 bases removed from V and 5 bases from J, the gap between germline ends came to 19 bases. The length of the CDR3 is 16 residues. Germline-derived CDR1 and CDR2 are SGDLS and YYNGEE. This clone was picked up a small number of times. Its antigen is as yet unknown. The rearrangement joins TRBV9 to TRBJ2-1, with a tentative D call TRBD1 (7 bases). The sample consisted of naive CD4+ T cells from blood. The clonotype comes from a man aged 25-45 years with type 1 diabetes. The DNA for the CDR3 is TGTGCCAGCAGCATCGAGTGGAGGGGGCCCAACAATGAGCAGTTCTTC. As protein: CASSIEWRGPNNEQFF.